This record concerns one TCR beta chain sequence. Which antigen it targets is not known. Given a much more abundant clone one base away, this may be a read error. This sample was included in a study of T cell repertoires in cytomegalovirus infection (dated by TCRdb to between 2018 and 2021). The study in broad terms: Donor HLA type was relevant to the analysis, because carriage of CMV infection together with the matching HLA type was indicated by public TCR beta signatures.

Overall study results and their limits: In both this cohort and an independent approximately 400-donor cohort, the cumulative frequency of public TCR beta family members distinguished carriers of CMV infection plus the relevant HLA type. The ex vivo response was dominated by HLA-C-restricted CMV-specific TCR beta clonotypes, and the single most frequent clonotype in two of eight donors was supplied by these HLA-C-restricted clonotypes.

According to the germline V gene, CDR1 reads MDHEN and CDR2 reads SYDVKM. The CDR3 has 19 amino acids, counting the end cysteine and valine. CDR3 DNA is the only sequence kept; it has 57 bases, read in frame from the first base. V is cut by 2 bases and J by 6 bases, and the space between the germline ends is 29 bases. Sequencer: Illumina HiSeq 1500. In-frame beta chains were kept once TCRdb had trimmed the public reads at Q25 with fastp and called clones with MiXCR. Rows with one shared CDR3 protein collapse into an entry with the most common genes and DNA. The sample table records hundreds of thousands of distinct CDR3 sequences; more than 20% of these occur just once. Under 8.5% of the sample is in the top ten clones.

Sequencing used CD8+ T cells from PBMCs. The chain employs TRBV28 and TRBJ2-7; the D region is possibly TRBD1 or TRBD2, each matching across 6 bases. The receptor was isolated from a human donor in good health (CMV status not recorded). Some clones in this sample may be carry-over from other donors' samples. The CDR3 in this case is CASSLAPGVVAGTTLEQYV. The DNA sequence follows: TGTGCCAGCAGTTTAGCTCCCGGCGTTGTGGCGGGGACAACCCTCGAGCAGTACGTC.